This passage covers 32 T cell receptor beta chains from one sample sequenced in a study of radiation and T cells in renal cell carcinoma. The repertoire was sequenced with immunoSEQ multiplex PCR; TCRdb's copy has only in-frame clones and lacks some. The sample carries about 62,000 clones, about three quarters recorded once. Time point specified: blood 4 weeks post-SBRT, at nephrectomy. Treatment defined: 15 Gy SBRT to primary tumor, nephrectomy 4 weeks later. The sample was blood, taken from a patient whose treatment included radiotherapy and nephrectomy. Receptor source: a man aged 55 to 70 with renal cell carcinoma.

This chain links TRBV18 with TRBJ1-5, with D perhaps TRBD1 (5 bases). From germline, CDR1 is KGHSH and CDR2 LQKENI. This CDR3 has 16 amino acids. The V gene lost 6 bases and the J gene lost 2 bases, with 17 bases spanning the gap. CDR3 in DNA: TGTGCCAGCTCCTCAGGGATTGGGATTGGCAATCAGCCCCAGCATTTT. Residues: CASSSGIGIGNQPQHF.

The chain recombines TRBV4-1 with TRBJ1-3; tentatively, D is TRBD1 (6 bases). V lost 2 bases to trimming and J lost 2 bases, with 16 bases between them. The germline V gene has CDR1 MGHRA and CDR2 YSYEKL. The CDR3 is 17 residues long. The CDR3 here is CASSQTELRGPGNTIYF. The CDR3 DNA sequence: TGCGCCAGCAGCCAAACCGAATTACGGGGGCCTGGAAACACCATATATTTT.

This clone has just a few counts. The sample has other DNA sequences that encode this CDR3 too. The chain combines TRBV2 with TRBJ2-1; 11 bases align to TRBD2. CDR1 is SNHLY, CDR2 FYNNEI, per germline. J lost 4 bases, V lost 4 bases, and 3 bases had no gene match. The CDR3 has 15 residues. The CDR3: CASSATSGAYNEQFF. CDR3 DNA sequence: TGTGCCAGCAGTGCGACTAGCGGGGCTTACAATGAGCAGTTCTTC.

The chain recombines TRBV27 with TRBJ2-7, with 10 bases fitting TRBD2. Germline assignment: CDR1 MNHEY and CDR2 SMNVEV (reference sequence). The CDR3 is 18 residues long. V was pared by 8 bases and J by 0 bases, with 16 bases of the junction left unmatched. The chain's CDR3 is CASRPRGPWTSGSYEQYF. The CDR3, as DNA: TGTGCCAGCCGTCCCAGGGGACCGTGGACTAGCGGCTCCTACGAGCAGTACTTC.

This clone has only a few counts. V gene TRBV11-3 combines with J gene TRBJ2-1; D may be TRBD1 (5 bases). CDR1 and CDR2 from the germline V gene are SGHNT and YENEEA. The V and J ends lost 0 bases and 13 bases respectively, with 13 bases between them. The CDR3 runs to 13 residues. CDR3 region: CASSLDRVSPQFF. DNA for the CDR3: TGTGCCAGCAGCTTAGACAGGGTCAGTCCCCAGTTCTTC.

This clone was picked up one time. The chain uses TRBV5-1 and TRBJ2-3, with 7 bases lining up with TRBD2. CDR1 and CDR2 from the germline V gene are SGHRS and YFSETQ. Losses at the gene ends were 6 bases for V and 4 bases for J; bases not matched to a gene: 11. The CDR3 is 15 residues long. The CDR3: CASTFSGAKADTQYF. The CDR3 DNA follows: TGCGCCAGCACTTTCAGCGGGGCTAAGGCAGATACGCAGTATTTT.

The chain recombines TRBV21-1 with TRBJ2-1. TRBV21-1 is tagged as a pseudogene. The CDR3 is 15 residues long. CDR3: CASSKPGTTYNEQFF. DNA for the CDR3: TGTGCCAGCAGCAAACCCGGGACCACTTACAATGAGCAGTTCTTC.

This clone was picked up one time. The chain employs TRBV28 and TRBJ2-5, with TRBD2 matching over 9 bases. The CDR3 is 15 residues long. V shed 5 bases, J shed 6 bases, and the junction held 10 bases outside the gene matches. CDR1 and CDR2 from the germline V gene are MDHEN and SYDVKM. The CDR3 protein is CASSPNSGSRKTQYF. CDR3 coding DNA: TGTGCCAGCAGTCCCAATAGCGGGAGTAGAAAGACCCAGTACTTC. The full variable domain, rest sourced from reference TRBV28 and TRBJ2-5, is DVKVTQSSRYLVKRTGEKVFLECVQDMDHENMFWYRQDPGLGLRLIYFSYDVKMKEKGDIPEGYSVSREKKERFSLILESASTNQTSMYLCASSPNSGSRKTQYFGPGTRLLVL.

The chain is built from TRBV29-1 and TRBJ1-2; D remains ambiguous. The V gene lost 4 bases and the J gene lost 5 bases, with 5 bases spanning the gap. Germline assignment: CDR1 SQVTM and CDR2 ANQGSEA. The CDR3 consists of 10 residues. The DNA for the CDR3 is TGCAGCGTTGGCAGTTATGGCTACACCTTC. This encodes CSVGSYGYTF.

This rearrangement joins TRBV7-8 to TRBJ2-7; no reliable D call. CDR1 and CDR2 (germline): SGHVS, FQNEAQ. Trimming shortened V by 1 base and J by 1 base, and 14 bases separated the two germline ends. This CDR3 comprises 16 residues. The CDR3 loop is CASSLGARAISYEQYF. CDR3 nucleotides: TGTGCCAGCAGCTTAGGGGCTAGGGCAATTTCCTACGAGCAGTACTTC.

The chain combines TRBV4-3 with TRBJ1-2; a possible D gene is TRBD1 (6 bases). CDR3 size: 14 residues. Germline-derived CDR1 and CDR2 are LGHNA and YSLEER. V was cut by 3 bases and J by 2 bases, with 10 bases left in between. The DNA for the CDR3 is TGCGCCAGCAGCCATGTAGACAGGAACTATGGCTACACCTTC. Translated, it gives CASSHVDRNYGYTF.

The genes are TRBV11-3 and TRBJ1-1; the D is unclear. The CDR3 contains 13 residues. Trimming took 1 base from V and 1 from J, leaving 4 bases between them. Germline V gene lookup returns CDR1 SGHNT and CDR2 YENEEA. CDR3 bases: TGTGCCAGCAGCTTAGCAGGGAACACTGAAGCTTTCTTT. It codes for CASSLAGNTEAFF.

V and J are TRBV11-3 and TRBJ2-3; no clear D. CDR1 is SGHNT, CDR2 YENEEA, per germline. Trimming shortened V by 3 bases and J by 1 base, and 8 bases separated the two germline ends. The CDR3 has 14 amino acids. The CDR3, as DNA: TGTGCCAGCAGCTTCCCCCCGGGCACAGATACGCAGTATTTT. As protein: CASSFPPGTDTQYF.

The rearrangement links TRBV27 to TRBJ1-5; D ambiguous. The V gene lost 4 bases and the J gene lost 7 bases, with 11 bases spanning the gap. The CDR3 has 13 residues. CDR1 and CDR2 from the germline V gene are MNHEY and SMNVEV (reference sequence). CDR3 bases: TGTGCCAGCAGTTCCTCATGGTCCCAGCCCCAGCATTTT. It is translated as CASSSSWSQPQHF.

The rearrangement links TRBV15 to TRBJ1-4; unclear D gene. Deletions cut 2 bases from V and 4 bases from J, with 20 bases between. This CDR3 is 18 amino acids long. Germline-derived CDR1 and CDR2 are LNHNV and YYDKDF (reference sequence). This CDR3 is CATSRSPPGGENNEKLFF. DNA for the CDR3: TGTGCCACCAGCAGATCCCCACCGGGCGGAGAGAATAATGAAAAACTGTTTTTT.

The chain has TRBV29-1 and TRBJ2-1, with D perhaps TRBD1 (6 bases). This CDR3 contains 14 residues. The V end lost 0 bases, the J end lost 6 bases, and 12 bases lay between the germline ends. Per germline, CDR1 SQVTM and CDR2 ANQGSEA. CDR3 protein: CSVEEPPGANEQFF. The CDR3 DNA sequence: TGCAGCGTTGAAGAGCCCCCAGGGGCCAATGAGCAGTTCTTC.

In its sample, this clone was seen once. J is TRBJ1-2 and V is TRBV6-5, with D hard to call. The V end lost 2 bases, the J end lost 3 bases, and 13 bases lay between the germline ends. The CDR3 spans 15 residues. Germline lookup yields CDR1 MNHEY and CDR2 SVGAGI. The CDR3 coding sequence is TGTGCCAGCAGTTACACAGCAGGCTTGGACTATGGCTACACCTTC. It is translated as CASSYTAGLDYGYTF.

The chain is built from TRBV27 and TRBJ2-7; 11 nucleotides line up with TRBD1. The CDR3 covers 12 residues. J lost 5 bases, V lost 10 bases, and 4 bases had no gene match. Germline CDR1 is MNHEY and CDR2 is SMNVEV (reference sequence). In DNA, the CDR3 is TGTGCCACCGCGGGACAGGGGGACGAGCAGTACTTC. This encodes CATAGQGDEQYF.

The chain employs TRBV29-1 and TRBJ2-5, with 15 nucleotides matching TRBD2. Germline V gene data show CDR1 as SQVTM and CDR2 as ANQGSEA. The junction had 11 bases not matched to a gene; V was cut back by 0 bases and J by 3 bases. This CDR3 has 19 amino acids. The CDR3 region has the DNA TGCAGCGTTGAAGATTGGGGGAGGACTAGCGGGAGGGTTGAAGAGACCCAGTACTTC. This gives the protein CSVEDWGRTSGRVEETQYF.

This clone has more than one count but fewer than ten. The chain employs TRBV15 and TRBJ1-3; D is unclear. Germline CDR1 reads LNHNV; CDR2 reads YYDKDF (reference sequence). V was pared by 0 bases and J by 0 bases, with 9 bases between. The CDR3 consists of 16 residues. CDR3 in amino acids: CATSRDRGHSGNTIYF. The DNA of the CDR3 is TGTGCCACCAGCAGAGATCGAGGGCACTCTGGAAACACCATATATTTT.

The genes are TRBV5-4 and TRBJ1-1; 7 bases align to TRBD1. The V gene end was trimmed by 4 bases and the J gene end by 0 bases; junction bases not matched to a gene: 12. The CDR3 consists of 17 residues. The germline V gene encodes CDR1 SGHNT and CDR2 YYREEE (reference sequence). CDR3 protein: CASSPGGTASMNTEAFF. DNA of the CDR3: TGTGCCAGCAGCCCTGGCGGGACAGCTTCTATGAACACTGAAGCTTTCTTT. Full variable domain (outside the CDR3, taken from reference TRBV5-4 and TRBJ1-1): ETGVTQSPTHLIKTRGQQVTLRCSSQSGHNTVSWYQQALGQGPQFIFQYYREEENGRGNFPPRFSGLQFPNYSSELNVNALELDDSALYLCASSPGGTASMNTEAFFGQGTRLTVV.

This clone was recorded once. CDR3 nucleotides: TGTGCCAGCATAGACAGAAGCTCCTACAATGAGCAGTTCTTC. It is translated as CASIDRSSYNEQFF. J is TRBJ2-1 and V is TRBV27; possible D gene TRBD1, 5 bases. V was shortened by 7 bases and J by 0 bases, with 10 bases between the two germline ends. From germline, CDR1 is MNHEY and CDR2 SMNVEV (reference sequence). This CDR3 comprises 14 residues.

The chain carries TRBV7-8 and TRBJ2-2; TRBD1 agrees at 9 bases. Per germline, CDR1 SGHVS and CDR2 FQNEAQ. V dropped 5 bases and J dropped 5; count of bases not matched to a gene: 12. The CDR3 has 17 amino acids. The DNA for the CDR3 is TGTGCCAGCAGCCTACTCGGGGGACAGGGAGAAACCGGGGAGCTGTTTTTT. Protein product: CASSLLGGQGETGELFF.

J is TRBJ1-4 and V is TRBV19; TRBD1 matches 8 bases. With 1 base clipped from V and 8 bases from J, the junction kept 6 bases outside the gene matches. The CDR3 totals 15 residues. The germline gives CDR1 LNHDA, CDR2 SQIVND (reference sequence). CDR3 amino acids: CASSIGGQGGEKLFF. The CDR3 bases are TGTGCCAGTAGTATAGGAGGACAGGGAGGAGAAAAACTGTTTTTT.

As for this clone: Since no conserved phenylalanine or tryptophan closes the CDR3, a read error is the likely cause. V gene TRBV5-1 combines with J gene TRBJ1-6; D gene uncertain. Looked up from germline, CDR1 is SGHRS and CDR2 is YFSETQ. This CDR3 comprises 19 residues. The V and J ends lost 5 bases and 7 bases respectively, with 28 bases between them. The CDR3 nucleotides are TGCGCCAGCAGGTTGCTTGGCGTGGAGGTCTACCCAGGCAATTCACCCCTCCACCTT. It codes for CASRLLGVEVYPGNSPLHL.

The chain links TRBV6-6 to TRBJ1-4; no definite D call. Between the trimmed V and J ends, which lost 6 bases and 0 bases, there was a span of 14 bases. The germline V gene has CDR1 MNHNY and CDR2 SVGAGI (reference sequence). The CDR3 contains 16 residues. CDR3 region: CASSPPDQATNEKLFF. The CDR3 DNA reads TGTGCCAGCAGCCCCCCTGACCAAGCAACTAATGAAAAACTGTTTTTT.

The genes are TRBV4-2 and TRBJ2-1; either TRBD1 or TRBD2 may supply D (6 bases each). Germline loops: CDR1 LGHNA, CDR2 YNFKEQ. The CDR3 totals 22 residues. Trimming stripped 0 bases from V and 6 bases from J, with 33 bases between. CDR3 nucleotides: TGTGCCAGCAGCCAAGATAAAGGCAGGGGAGGACCTGGGTGGGGACTGTCCAATGAGCAGTTCTTC. Translated: CASSQDKGRGGPGWGLSNEQFF.

The chain carries TRBV7-2 and TRBJ2-7; D is ambiguous. Germline values: CDR1 SGHTA, CDR2 FQGNSA. The CDR3 is 16 amino acids. Trimming removed 7 bases from V and 0 bases from J, with 19 bases in between. The CDR3 protein is CASNQWGPLSSYEQYV. The CDR3 DNA is TGTGCCAGCAACCAATGGGGTCCCTTGAGCTCCTACGAGCAGTACGTC.

V and J are TRBV9 and TRBJ1-1; tentative D call: TRBD1 (6 bases). The CDR3 consists of 14 residues. V lost 3 bases, J lost 5 bases, and 14 bases lay in between. The germline CDR1 and CDR2 sequences are SGDLS and YYNGEE. CDR3 loop: CASSGSVTGTEAFF. The CDR3 nucleotides read TGTGCCAGCAGCGGGTCGGTGACAGGAACTGAAGCTTTCTTT. The whole variable domain, remainder taken from reference TRBV9 and TRBJ1-1, is DSGVTQTPKHLITATGQRVTLRCSPRSGDLSVYWYQQSLDQGLQFLIQYYNGEERAKGNILERFSAQQFPDLHSELNLSSLELGDSALYFCASSGSVTGTEAFFGQGTRLTVV.

This clone was seen a few times. This chain connects TRBV4-2 to TRBJ1-5; tentatively, D is TRBD1 (6 bases). The CDR3 runs 15 residues. Germline V gene lookup returns CDR1 LGHNA and CDR2 YNFKEQ. Trimming shortened V by 0 bases and J by 7 bases, and 13 bases separated the two germline ends. CDR3 residues: CASSQDSGVGQPQHF. For the CDR3, the DNA is TGTGCCAGCAGCCAAGATTCAGGGGTCGGACAGCCCCAGCATTTT.

The chain combines TRBV7-8 with TRBJ2-2; TRBD2 matches 7 bases. J gave up 0 bases and V 7 bases, and 14 bases lay outside the gene matches. Germline lookup yields CDR1 SGHVS and CDR2 FQNEAQ. The CDR3 totals 18 residues. This CDR3 is CASKGVNSLAANTGELFF. The CDR3 coding sequence is TGTGCCAGCAAAGGGGTCAATAGCCTAGCGGCGAACACCGGGGAGCTGTTTTTT.

This clone came up once. This chain uses TRBV18 with TRBJ1-1, with a possible D match to TRBD1 (5 bases). The germline gives CDR1 KGHSH, CDR2 LQKENI. V was trimmed by 4 bases and J by 5 bases, leaving 14 bases between them. The CDR3 consists of 14 residues. CDR3 sequence (DNA): TGTGCCAGCTCACGGATAGAGGGGCAAACTGAAGCTTTCTTT. Protein: CASSRIEGQTEAFF.